This TCR beta chain was captured in a study of Ad26.COV2.S vaccination and SARS-CoV-2 variants. Study findings and constraints: The study found similar non-spike TCR breadth in vaccine and placebo recipients. Placebo recipients trailed vaccine recipients in spike-specific TCR breadth.

The V gene's germline CDR1 is SGDLS and CDR2 YYNGEE. CDR3 length: 15 residues. Trimming removed 0 bases at V and 4 bases at J, with 11 bases between. This sample's treatment: about 20 received Ad26.COV2.S at low or high dose, single or two shots; roughly five received placebo; per-sample allocation not given. Each sample was drawn 63 days after the first injection (of vaccine or placebo). TCRdb's copy holds only in-frame clones and misses some; the assay was immunoSEQ multiplex PCR. This sample has approximately 350,000 clones, with about nine tenths found just once. In regard to this clone: The antigen is unknown.

The starting material was peripheral blood, obtained in a trial of Ad26.COV2.S vaccine versus placebo. The TCR sequence derives from a person between 18 and 60 years old who received the Ad26.COV2.S COVID-19 vaccine or a placebo. The chain carries TRBV9 and TRBJ1-5; unclear D gene. CDR3: CASSVDGRKNQPQHF. The CDR3 DNA is TGTGCCAGCAGCGTAGATGGAAGGAAAAATCAGCCCCAGCATTTT.